The source of this TCR beta chain is a study of blood T cell repertoires in COVID-19. In the study overall: The samples span acute and convalescent COVID-19 from the United States, Italy and Spain. Sample material is recorded as cDNA or gDNA derived from T cells, B-cell-depleted T cells, or PBMCs.

Methods used by the authors: From reference gene primer amplification, estimates of nucleated cell counts were derived. Here immunoSEQ multiplex PCR was the method, and the copy in TCRdb shows in-frame clones only, minus some. V and J calls and clone size follow that table, whereas D and trimming were derived from the DNA. The repertoire consists of about 130,000 clones, with approximately 84% occurring once and the leading ten covering around 13%. The CDR3 has 14 residues. With 1 base removed from V and 0 bases from J, the gap between germline ends came to 6 bases. Per germline, CDR1 KGHSH and CDR2 LQKENI.

This chain joins TRBV18 and TRBJ2-5, with D unclear. The sample comprised peripheral blood. This clonotype was obtained from a human donor in a cohort sampled during active COVID-19. The CDR3 spells CASSPRTDQETQYF. In DNA form, the CDR3 reads TGTGCCAGCTCACCACGAACAGACCAAGAGACCCAGTACTTC.